This TCR beta chain is from a study of blood T cell repertoires in COVID-19. Study overall: In each case, the material was cDNA or gDNA derived from T cells, B-cell-depleted T cells, or PBMCs.

Per the authors' pipeline: From reference gene primer amplification, estimates of nucleated cell counts were derived. This table comes from immunoSEQ multiplex PCR, and its TCRdb copy is limited to in-frame clones, with some not included. V and J calls and clone size are as listed in that table; D and trimming were resolved from the DNA. The sample carries 91,000 or so clones, 80% to 95% recorded once. Germline V gives CDR1 SEHNR, CDR2 FQNEAQ (reference sequence). V trimming: 5 bases; J trimming: 5 bases; junction bases outside the gene matches: 9. The CDR3 loop spans 15 amino acids. The rearrangement links TRBV7-9 to TRBJ2-1; TRBD1 agrees at 7 bases. The sample taken for sequencing was peripheral blood. This receptor was taken from a woman between 50 and 59 years old in a cohort sampled during active COVID-19. The CDR3 protein is CASSLTGAPHNEQFF. The CDR3 DNA is TGTGCCAGCAGCCTTACAGGGGCCCCCCACAATGAGCAGTTCTTC.